The text below deals with one TCR beta chain. In the same sample, other DNA sequences code for this CDR3. The sample belongs to a study of blood T cell repertoires in COVID-19. Study background: Spain, Italy and the United States supplied samples that represented acute and convalescent COVID-19. PBMCs, B-cell-depleted T cells, or T cells were the source of the cDNA or gDNA that made up the material.

Trimming shortened V by 2 bases and J by 1 base, and 5 bases separated the two germline ends. This CDR3 has 13 amino acids. CDR1 and CDR2 (germline): MNHEY, SVGAGI. Source study methods: Amplification of reference gene primers was used by the study to estimate nucleated cell counts. Libraries were prepared by immunoSEQ multiplex PCR; TCRdb keeps only in-frame clonotypes and omits some of them. The V and J calls and clone size were taken over from that table, and D and trimming were inferred from the DNA. In the table there are about half a million clones, approximately 92% of which are singletons. The V gene is TRBV6-5, the J gene TRBJ1-1; D gene ambiguous. This receptor was taken from a man aged 18 to 30 with COVID-19, enrolled during active disease. Sequencing was carried out using peripheral blood. CDR3 amino acids: CASSYRRNTEAFF. The CDR3, as DNA: TGTGCCAGCAGTTACCGTCGGAACACTGAAGCTTTCTTT.